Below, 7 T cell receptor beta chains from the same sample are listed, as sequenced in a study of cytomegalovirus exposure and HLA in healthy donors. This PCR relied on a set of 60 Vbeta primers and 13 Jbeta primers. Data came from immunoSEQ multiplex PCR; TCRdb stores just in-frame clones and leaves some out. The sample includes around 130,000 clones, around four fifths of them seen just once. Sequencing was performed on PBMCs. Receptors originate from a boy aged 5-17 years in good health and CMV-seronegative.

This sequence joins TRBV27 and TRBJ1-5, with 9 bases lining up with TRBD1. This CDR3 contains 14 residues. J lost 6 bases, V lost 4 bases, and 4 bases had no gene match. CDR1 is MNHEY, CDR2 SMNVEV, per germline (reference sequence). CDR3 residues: CASSSGQGSQPQHF. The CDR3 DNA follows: TGTGCCAGCAGTTCCGGACAGGGGAGTCAGCCCCAGCATTTT.

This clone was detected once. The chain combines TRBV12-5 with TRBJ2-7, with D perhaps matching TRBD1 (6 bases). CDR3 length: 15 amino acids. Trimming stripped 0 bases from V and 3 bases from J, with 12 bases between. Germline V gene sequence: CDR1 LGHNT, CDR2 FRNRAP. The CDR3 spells CASGLVLGGVYEQYF. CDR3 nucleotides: TGTGCTAGTGGTTTGGTACTAGGGGGAGTCTACGAGCAGTACTTC.

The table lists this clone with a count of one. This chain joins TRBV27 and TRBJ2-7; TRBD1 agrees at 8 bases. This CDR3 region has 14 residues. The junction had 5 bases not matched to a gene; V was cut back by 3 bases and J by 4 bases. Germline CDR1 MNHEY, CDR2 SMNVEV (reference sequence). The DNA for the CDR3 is TGTGCCAGCAGTTTCTTGGACAGGGCATACGAGCAGTACTTC. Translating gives CASSFLDRAYEQYF.

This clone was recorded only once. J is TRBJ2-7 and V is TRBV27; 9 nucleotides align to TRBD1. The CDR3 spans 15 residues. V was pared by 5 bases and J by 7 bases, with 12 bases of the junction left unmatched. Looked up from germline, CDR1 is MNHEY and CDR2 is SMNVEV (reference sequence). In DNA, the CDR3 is TGTGCCAGCAGTCTACTTCGGGACAGGGATCGTGAGCAGTACTTC. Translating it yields CASSLLRDRDREQYF.

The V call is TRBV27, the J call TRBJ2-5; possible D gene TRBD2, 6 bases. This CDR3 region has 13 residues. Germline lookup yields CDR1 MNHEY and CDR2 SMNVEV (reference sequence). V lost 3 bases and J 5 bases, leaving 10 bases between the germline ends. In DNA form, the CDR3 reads TGTGCCAGCAGTTTCAAGGGAGGCGAGACCCAGTACTTC. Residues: CASSFKGGETQYF.

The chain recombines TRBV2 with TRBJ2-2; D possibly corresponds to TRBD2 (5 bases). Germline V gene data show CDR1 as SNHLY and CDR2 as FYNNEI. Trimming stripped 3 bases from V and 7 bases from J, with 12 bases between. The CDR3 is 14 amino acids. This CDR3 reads CASSDGRAGGELFF. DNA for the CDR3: TGTGCCAGCAGTGATGGAAGGGCGGGCGGGGAGCTGTTTTTT.

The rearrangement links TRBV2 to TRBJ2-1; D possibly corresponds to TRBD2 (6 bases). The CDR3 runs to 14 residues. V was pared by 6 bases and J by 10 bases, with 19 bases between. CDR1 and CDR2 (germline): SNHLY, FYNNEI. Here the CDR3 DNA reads TGTGCCAGCAGAACGTCGCTAGCGAGGGAAGAGCAGTTCTTC. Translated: CASRTSLAREEQFF.